The 9 T cell receptor beta chains given below trace back to one sample, sequenced in a study of radiation and T cells in renal cell carcinoma. The time point is: blood 4 weeks post-SBRT, at nephrectomy. Treatment of the sample: 15 Gy SBRT to primary tumor, nephrectomy 4 weeks later. TCRdb's table, derived via immunoSEQ multiplex PCR, lists solely in-frame clones and lacks some. The sample includes 75,000 to 90,000 clones, nearly 90% of them seen just once. Sample: blood, taken from a patient whose treatment included radiotherapy and nephrectomy. The source of these receptors is a woman in her 70s with renal cell carcinoma.

The chain is built from TRBV6-5 and TRBJ1-5, with D tentatively TRBD1 (5 bases). The CDR3 sequence is 14 residues long. Trimming took off 5 bases at V and 6 bases at J, with 14 bases between the two ends. Looked up from germline, CDR1 is MNHEY and CDR2 is SVGAGI. CDR3 region: CASSPPPGGQPQHF. DNA for the CDR3: TGTGCCAGCAGTCCGCCCCCGGGGGGTCAGCCCCAGCATTTT.

V usage is TRBV7-8 and J usage is TRBJ1-1; maybe TRBD1 (6 bases). With 7 bases removed from V and 4 bases from J, the gap between germline ends came to 19 bases. CDR3 length equals 15 residues. Germline CDR1 and CDR2: SGHVS and FQNEAQ. This CDR3 is CASTPPVGGGTEAFF. The CDR3 DNA reads as TGTGCCAGCACCCCCCCCGTAGGGGGAGGCACTGAAGCTTTCTTT.

The chain links TRBV9 to TRBJ2-1; D is perhaps TRBD1 (5 bases). Deletions cut 0 bases from V and 5 bases from J, with 12 bases between. The CDR3 is 15 amino acids. The germline CDR1 and CDR2 sequences are SGDLS and YYNGEE. CDR3 sequence reads: CASSVAQGFHNEQFF. DNA of the CDR3: TGTGCCAGCAGCGTAGCCCAGGGTTTTCACAATGAGCAGTTCTTC. The full variable domain, rest sourced from reference TRBV9 and TRBJ2-1, is DSGVTQTPKHLITATGQRVTLRCSPRSGDLSVYWYQQSLDQGLQFLIQYYNGEERAKGNILERFSAQQFPDLHSELNLSSLELGDSALYFCASSVAQGFHNEQFFGPGTRLTVL.

The CDR3 loop is CASSWTGGLGGYTF. The CDR3 coding sequence is TGTGCCAGCAGTTGGACAGGGGGCTTGGGTGGCTACACCTTC. V usage is TRBV6-5 and J usage is TRBJ1-2; 11 bases map to TRBD1. The CDR3 has 14 residues. V lost 4 bases to trimming and J lost 7 bases; unmatched junction nucleotides: 5. Germline CDR1 reads MNHEY; CDR2 reads SVGAGI.

This clone was found once. V is TRBV10-3 and J is TRBJ2-7; D gene uncertain. Trimming took off 3 bases at V and 6 bases at J, with 15 bases between the two ends. The CDR3 totals 14 residues. The V gene's germline CDR1 is ENHRY and CDR2 SYGVKD. CDR3 amino acids: CAISEGLDSGEQYF. CDR3 nucleotide sequence: TGTGCCATCAGTGAAGGGCTCGACTCTGGCGAGCAGTACTTC.

The CDR3 DNA reads TGCGCCAGCAGCCCGGGTCGGGGGGACACTGAAGCTTTCTTT. Its translation is CASSPGRGDTEAFF. The rearrangement uses TRBV5-1 and TRBJ1-1, with D possibly being TRBD1 (5 bases). Germline loops: CDR1 SGHRS, CDR2 YFSETQ. CDR3 length: 14 amino acids. Trimming left V 4 bases short and J 3 bases short, with 13 bases between.

This rearrangement joins TRBV5-1 to TRBJ2-3, with no clear D. V lost 0 bases and J lost 0, with 8 bases in between. In germline, CDR1 is SGHRS, CDR2 YFSETQ. This CDR3 is 15 amino acids long. This CDR3 reads CASSLAFGSTDTQYF. The DNA for the CDR3 is TGCGCCAGCAGCTTGGCCTTCGGGAGCACAGATACGCAGTATTTT.

The V gene is TRBV7-8, the J gene TRBJ2-2; D gene unclear. The germline V gene has CDR1 SGHVS and CDR2 FQNEAQ. The length of the CDR3 is 14 residues. V lost 0 bases to trimming and J lost 1 base, with 3 bases between them. The CDR3: CASSLAGNTGELFF. For the CDR3, the DNA is TGTGCCAGCAGCTTAGCCGGGAACACCGGGGAGCTGTTTTTT.

This clone was counted a single time. V usage is TRBV10-3 and J usage is TRBJ2-6; 10 positions match TRBD1. Trimming at V came to 7 bases and at J to 0 bases, leaving 6 bases not matched to a gene. Germline lookup yields CDR1 ENHRY and CDR2 SYGVKD. The CDR3 runs 17 residues. The CDR3 DNA reads TGTGCCATCACCCCCGGGACAGGGGCCTCTGGGGCCAACGTCCTGACTTTC. Translation: CAITPGTGASGANVLTF.